Given below is one TCR beta chain in context. This sample was taken from a study of blood T cell repertoires in COVID-19. Background on the study: Material from acute and convalescent COVID-19 was sourced from the United States, Italy and Spain. T cells, B-cell-depleted T cells, or PBMCs provided the cDNA or gDNA that served as material.

Trimming pared 0 bases from V and 2 bases from J, leaving 11 bases between. The CDR3 runs to 15 residues. CDR1 and CDR2 from the germline V gene are SGHRS and YFSETQ. As handled by the study authors: Reference gene primer amplification in the assay estimated nucleated cell counts. Assay: immunoSEQ multiplex PCR; the TCRdb copy retains only in-frame clones and omits some. D and trimming come from the DNA, and the V and J calls and clone size come from that table. The profile covers under 250,000 clones, with around 81% appearing a single time and around 2.7% taken by the ten largest. The specimen sequenced was peripheral blood. The TCR sequence derives from a woman aged 25 to 39 who had recovered from COVID-19. V usage is TRBV5-1 and J usage is TRBJ1-1; possibly TRBD1 for D (6 bases). Written as DNA, the CDR3 is TGCGCCAGCAGCTTGGCTACAGGGTACAACACTGAAGCTTTCTTT. Its protein is CASSLATGYNTEAFF.